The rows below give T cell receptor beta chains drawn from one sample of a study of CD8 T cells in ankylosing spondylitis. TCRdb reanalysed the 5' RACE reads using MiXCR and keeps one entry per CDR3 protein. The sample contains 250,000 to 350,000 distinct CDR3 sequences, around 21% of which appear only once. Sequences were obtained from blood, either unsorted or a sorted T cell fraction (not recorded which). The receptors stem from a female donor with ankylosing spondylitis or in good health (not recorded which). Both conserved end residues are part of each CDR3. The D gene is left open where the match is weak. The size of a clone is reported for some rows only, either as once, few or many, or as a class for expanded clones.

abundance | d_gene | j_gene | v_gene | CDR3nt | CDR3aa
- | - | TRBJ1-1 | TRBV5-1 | TGCGCCAGCAGCTGGGGACGGATGAACACTGAAGCTTTCTTT | CASSWGRMNTEAFF
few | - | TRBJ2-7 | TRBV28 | TGTGCCACCAGGGAGGAGTCCCCCTACGAGCAGTACTTC | CATREESPYEQYF
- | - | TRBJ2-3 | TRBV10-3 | TGTGCCATCAGTGGCGGTTCTAGCACAGATACGCAGTATTTT | CAISGGSSTDTQYF
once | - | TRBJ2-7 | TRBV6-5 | TGTGCCAGCAGTTACTCGAGCGGGCCCTCCTACGAGCAGTACTTC | CASSYSSGPSYEQYF
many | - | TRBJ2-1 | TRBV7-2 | TGTGCCAGCAGCGAGACCGGGACACCCTACAATGAGCAGTTCTTC | CASSETGTPYNEQFF
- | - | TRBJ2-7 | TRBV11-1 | TGTGCCAGCAGCTCATCGAGGGGGTCAGGACAGAACTTTTTTATTCCCTACGAGCAGTACTTC | CASSSSRGSGQNFFIPYEQYF
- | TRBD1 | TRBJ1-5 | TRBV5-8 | TGTGCCAGCAGCTTGGGGACAGGGACCTTACATAATCAGCCCCAGCATTTT | CASSLGTGTLHNQPQHF
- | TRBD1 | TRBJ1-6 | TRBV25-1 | TGTGCCAGCACCCCGGGACAGTATAATTCACCCCTCCACTTT | CASTPGQYNSPLHF
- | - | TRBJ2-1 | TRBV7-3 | TGTGCCAGCAGCTTAGGTTTCGGGAACCACAATGAGCAGTTCTTC | CASSLGFGNHNEQFF
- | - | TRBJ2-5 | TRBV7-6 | TGTGCCAGCAGCTCCTTCCGGGAGTGTGGAGTAGAGACCCAGTACTTC | CASSSFRECGVETQYF
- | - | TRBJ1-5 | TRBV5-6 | TGTGCCAGCAGCTTGGAAGGGCCAGGGGATCAGCCCCAGCATTTT | CASSLEGPGDQPQHF
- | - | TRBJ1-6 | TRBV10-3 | TGTGCCATCAGTGAGCTGGGCTCACCCCTCCACTTT | CAISELGSPLHF
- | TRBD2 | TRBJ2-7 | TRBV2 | TGTGCCAGCAGTTGGAATAGCGGGAGCGTAGGCGAGCAGTACTTC | CASSWNSGSVGEQYF
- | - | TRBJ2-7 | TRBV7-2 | TGTGCCAGCAGCTTATCGAACACTTACGAGCAGTACTTC | CASSLSNTYEQYF
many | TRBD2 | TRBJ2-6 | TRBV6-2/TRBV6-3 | TGTGCCAGCAGTTTCGGCTTACTAGCGGGAGGAACGAGGGCCAACGTCCTGACTTTC | CASSFGLLAGGTRANVLTF
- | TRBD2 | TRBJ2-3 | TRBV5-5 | TGTGCCAGCAGCTTGGTGCTAGCGGGAGGTACAGATACGCAGTATTTT | CASSLVLAGGTDTQYF
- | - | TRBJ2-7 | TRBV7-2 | TGTGCCAGCAGCTCCACCCCGGGGTACGAGCAGTACTTC | CASSSTPGYEQYF
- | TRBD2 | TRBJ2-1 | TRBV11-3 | TGTGCCAGCAGCTCCCAGCGGGAGGGTTACAATGAGCAGTTCTTC | CASSSQREGYNEQFF
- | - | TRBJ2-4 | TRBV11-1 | TGTGCCAGCAGCGGATATGGGGGGCTAGCGGAAAACATTCAGTACTTC | CASSGYGGLAENIQYF
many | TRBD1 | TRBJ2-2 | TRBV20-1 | TGCAGTGCTATCCGACAGGGGGCGAATCTAGTGGGCGGGGAGCTGTTTTTT | CSAIRQGANLVGGELFF
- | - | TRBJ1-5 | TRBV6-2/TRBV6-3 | TGTGCCAGCATCCCGACGGGTTATAGCAATCAGCCCCAGCATTTT | CASIPTGYSNQPQHF
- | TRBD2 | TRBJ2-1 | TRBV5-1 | TGCGCCAGCAGCTTCAGCGGGGATGAGCAGTTCTTC | CASSFSGDEQFF
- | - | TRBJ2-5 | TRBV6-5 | TGTGCCAGCAGTTACGGAGGGGGGCTTCAAGAGACCCAGTACTTC | CASSYGGGLQETQYF
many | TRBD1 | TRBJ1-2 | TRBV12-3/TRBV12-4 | TGTGCCAGCAGTAGAGACAGGGGGTATGGCTACACCTTC | CASSRDRGYGYTF
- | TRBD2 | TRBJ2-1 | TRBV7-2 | TGTGCCAGCACCGGTTGGGAGGGCAATGAGCAGTTCTTC | CASTGWEGNEQFF
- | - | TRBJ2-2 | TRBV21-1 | TGTGCCAGCAGCAAGGTGAACACCGGGGAGCTGTTTTTT | CASSKVNTGELFF
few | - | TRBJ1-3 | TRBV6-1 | TGTGCCAGCAGACGGCGACTAAGCTCTGGAAACACCATATATTTT | CASRRRLSSGNTIYF
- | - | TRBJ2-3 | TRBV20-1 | TGCAGTGCTCCTCATTCCATCTACACAGATACGCAGTATTTT | CSAPHSIYTDTQYF
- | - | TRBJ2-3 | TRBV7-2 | TGTGCCAGCAGCCCGGGACCTGGCACAGATACGCAGTATTTT | CASSPGPGTDTQYF
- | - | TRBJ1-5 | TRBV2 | TGTGCCAGCAGTGACGGGGGGTTAGCTGGTCAGCCCCAGCATTTT | CASSDGGLAGQPQHF
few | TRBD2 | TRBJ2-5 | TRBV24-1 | TGTGCCACCAGTGATGCGGGGGGGCGGGAGACCCAGTACTTC | CATSDAGGRETQYF
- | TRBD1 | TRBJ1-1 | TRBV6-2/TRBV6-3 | TGTGCCAGCAGTTACCACAGGGGTTGGACTGAAGCTTTCTTT | CASSYHRGWTEAFF
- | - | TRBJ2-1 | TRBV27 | TGTGCCAGCAGCCATGAGTGGTCCTACAATGAGCAGTTCTTC | CASSHEWSYNEQFF
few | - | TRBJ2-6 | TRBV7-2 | TGTGCCAGCAGCCCTCACTTCTCTGGGGCCAACGTCCTGACTTTC | CASSPHFSGANVLTF
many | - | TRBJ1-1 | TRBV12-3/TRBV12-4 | TGTGCCAGCAGTCTCGCGGGGTCTGGCACTGAAGCTTTCTTT | CASSLAGSGTEAFF
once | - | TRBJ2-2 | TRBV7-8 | TGTGCCAGCAGAAGTCCGGGGTCTGTCGGAACCGGGGAGCTGTTTTTT | CASRSPGSVGTGELFF
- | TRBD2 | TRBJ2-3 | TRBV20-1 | TGCAGTGCTATCAGTAGCGGGTACCGCACAGATACGCAGTATTTT | CSAISSGYRTDTQYF
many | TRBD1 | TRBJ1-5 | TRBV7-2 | TGCGCCAGCAGCCTCGGAGGGGGCCAGCCCCAGCATTTT | CASSLGGGQPQHF
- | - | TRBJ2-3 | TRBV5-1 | TGCGCCAGCAGCGTTGATGGGGCTGCTAGCACAGATACGCAGTATTTT | CASSVDGAASTDTQYF
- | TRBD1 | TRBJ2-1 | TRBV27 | TGTGCCAGCAGTTTAGACAGGGCGCGAAACAATGAGCAGTTCTTC | CASSLDRARNNEQFF
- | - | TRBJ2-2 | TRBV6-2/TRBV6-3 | TGTGCCAGCCTACCAGGGATTCCCAGCGGGGAGCTGTTTTTT | CASLPGIPSGELFF
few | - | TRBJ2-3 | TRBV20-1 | TGCAGTGCTAGCAGTACGCAGTATTTT | CSASSTQYF
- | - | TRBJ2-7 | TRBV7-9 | TGTGCCAGCAGTTTAACCCAACGTTACTACGAGCAGTACTTC | CASSLTQRYYEQYF
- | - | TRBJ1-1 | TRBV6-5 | TGTGCCAGCAGTTACGGGCCATATAACACTGAAGCTTTCTTT | CASSYGPYNTEAFF
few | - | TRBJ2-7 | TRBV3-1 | TGTGCCAGCAGCCAAGATGTCGTCCGGTCTGGGGAGCAGTACTTC | CASSQDVVRSGEQYF
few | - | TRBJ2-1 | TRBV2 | TGTGCCAGCAGAAGAGAAGGCAATGAGCAGTTCTTC | CASRREGNEQFF
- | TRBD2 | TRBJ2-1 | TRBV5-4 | TGTGCCAGCAGCTTGGAGTCGGGGACTAGCGGTCTCGAGCAGTTCTTC | CASSLESGTSGLEQFF
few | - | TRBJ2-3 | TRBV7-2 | TGTGCCAGCATGACCCCGGCAGATACGCAGTATTTT | CASMTPADTQYF
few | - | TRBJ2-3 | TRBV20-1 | TGCAGTGAGGGGAAAACCGATACGCAGTATTTT | CSEGKTDTQYF